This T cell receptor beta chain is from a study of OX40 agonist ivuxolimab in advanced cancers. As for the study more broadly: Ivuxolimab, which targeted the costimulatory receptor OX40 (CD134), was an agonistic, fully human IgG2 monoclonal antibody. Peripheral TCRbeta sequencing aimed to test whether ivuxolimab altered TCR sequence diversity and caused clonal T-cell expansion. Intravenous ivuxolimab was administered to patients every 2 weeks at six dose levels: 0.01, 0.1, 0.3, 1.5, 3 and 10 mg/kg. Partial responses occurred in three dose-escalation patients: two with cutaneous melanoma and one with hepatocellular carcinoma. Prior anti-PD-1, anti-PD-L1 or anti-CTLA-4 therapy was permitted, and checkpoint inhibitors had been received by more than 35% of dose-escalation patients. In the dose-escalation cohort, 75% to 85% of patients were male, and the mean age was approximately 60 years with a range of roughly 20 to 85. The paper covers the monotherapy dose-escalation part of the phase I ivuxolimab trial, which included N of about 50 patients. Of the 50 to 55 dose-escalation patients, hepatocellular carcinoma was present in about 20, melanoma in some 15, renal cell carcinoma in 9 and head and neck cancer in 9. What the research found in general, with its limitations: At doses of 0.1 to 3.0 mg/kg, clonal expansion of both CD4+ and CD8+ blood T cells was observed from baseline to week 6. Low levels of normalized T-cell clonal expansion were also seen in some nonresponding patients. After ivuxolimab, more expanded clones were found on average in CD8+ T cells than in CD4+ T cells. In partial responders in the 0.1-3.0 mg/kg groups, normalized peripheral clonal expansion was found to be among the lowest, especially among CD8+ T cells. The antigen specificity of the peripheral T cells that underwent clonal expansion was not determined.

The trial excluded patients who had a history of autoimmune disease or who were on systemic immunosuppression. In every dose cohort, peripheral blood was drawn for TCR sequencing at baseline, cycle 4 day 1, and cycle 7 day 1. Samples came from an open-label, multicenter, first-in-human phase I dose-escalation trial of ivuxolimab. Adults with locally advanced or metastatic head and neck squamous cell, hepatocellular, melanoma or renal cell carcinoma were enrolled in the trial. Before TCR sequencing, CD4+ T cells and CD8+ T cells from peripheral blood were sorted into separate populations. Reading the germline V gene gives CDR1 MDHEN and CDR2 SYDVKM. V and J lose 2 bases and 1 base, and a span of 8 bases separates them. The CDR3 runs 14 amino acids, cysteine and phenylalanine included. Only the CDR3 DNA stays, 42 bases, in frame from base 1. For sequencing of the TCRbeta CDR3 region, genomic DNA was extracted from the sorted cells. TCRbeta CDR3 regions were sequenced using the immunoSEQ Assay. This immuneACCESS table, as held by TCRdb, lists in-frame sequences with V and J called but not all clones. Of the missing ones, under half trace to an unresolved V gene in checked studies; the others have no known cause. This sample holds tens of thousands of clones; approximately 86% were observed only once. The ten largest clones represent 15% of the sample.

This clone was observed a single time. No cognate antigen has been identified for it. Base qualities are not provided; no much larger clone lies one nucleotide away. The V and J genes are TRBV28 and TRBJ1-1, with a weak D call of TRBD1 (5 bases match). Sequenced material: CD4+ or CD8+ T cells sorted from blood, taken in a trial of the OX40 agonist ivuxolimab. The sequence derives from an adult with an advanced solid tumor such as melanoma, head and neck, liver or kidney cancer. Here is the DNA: TGTGCCAGCAGTTTACAGGGATGGAACACTGAAGCTTTCTTT. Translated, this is CASSLQGWNTEAFF.